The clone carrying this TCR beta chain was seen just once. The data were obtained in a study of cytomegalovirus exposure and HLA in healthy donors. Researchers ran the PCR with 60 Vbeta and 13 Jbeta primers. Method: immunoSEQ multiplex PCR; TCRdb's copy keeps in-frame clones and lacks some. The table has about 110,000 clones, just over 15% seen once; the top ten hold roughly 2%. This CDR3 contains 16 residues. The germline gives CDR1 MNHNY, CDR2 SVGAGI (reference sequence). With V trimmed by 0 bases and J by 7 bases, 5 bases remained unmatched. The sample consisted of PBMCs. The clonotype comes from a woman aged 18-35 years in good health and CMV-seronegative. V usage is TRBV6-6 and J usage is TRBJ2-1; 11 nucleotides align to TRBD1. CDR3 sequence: CASSYSRTGGRNEQFF. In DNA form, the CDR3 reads TGTGCCAGCAGTTACTCCCGGACAGGGGGCAGAAATGAGCAGTTCTTC.